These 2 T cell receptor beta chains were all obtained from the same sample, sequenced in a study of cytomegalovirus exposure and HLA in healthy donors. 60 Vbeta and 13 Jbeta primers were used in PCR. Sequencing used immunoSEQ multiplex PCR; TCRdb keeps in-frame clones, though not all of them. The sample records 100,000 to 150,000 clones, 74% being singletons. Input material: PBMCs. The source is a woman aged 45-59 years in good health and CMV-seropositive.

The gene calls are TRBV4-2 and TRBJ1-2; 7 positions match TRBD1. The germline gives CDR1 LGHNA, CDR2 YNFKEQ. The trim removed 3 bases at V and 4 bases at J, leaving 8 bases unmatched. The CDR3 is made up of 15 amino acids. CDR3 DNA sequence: TGTGCCAGCAGCCAGGTCACGACAGGGAGCTATGGCTACACCTTC. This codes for CASSQVTTGSYGYTF.

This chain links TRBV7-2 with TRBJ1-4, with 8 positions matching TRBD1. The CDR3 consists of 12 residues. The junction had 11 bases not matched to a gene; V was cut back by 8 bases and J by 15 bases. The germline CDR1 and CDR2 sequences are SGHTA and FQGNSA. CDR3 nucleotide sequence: TGTGCCAGCGCACCGTCAGGGGGCGCGGTGTTTTTT. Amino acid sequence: CASAPSGGAVFF.